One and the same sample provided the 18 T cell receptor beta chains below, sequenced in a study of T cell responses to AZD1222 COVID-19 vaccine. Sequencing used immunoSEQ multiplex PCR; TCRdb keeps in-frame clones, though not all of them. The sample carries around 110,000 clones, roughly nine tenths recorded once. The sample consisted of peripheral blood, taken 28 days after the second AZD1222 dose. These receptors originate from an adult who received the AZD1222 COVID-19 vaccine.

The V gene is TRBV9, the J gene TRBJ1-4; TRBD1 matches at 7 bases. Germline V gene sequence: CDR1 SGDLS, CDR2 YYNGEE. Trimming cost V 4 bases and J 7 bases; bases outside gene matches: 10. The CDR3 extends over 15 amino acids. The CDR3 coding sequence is TGTGCCAGCAGCATCACAGGGGATAGAGGTGAAAAACTGTTTTTT. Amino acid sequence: CASSITGDRGEKLFF.

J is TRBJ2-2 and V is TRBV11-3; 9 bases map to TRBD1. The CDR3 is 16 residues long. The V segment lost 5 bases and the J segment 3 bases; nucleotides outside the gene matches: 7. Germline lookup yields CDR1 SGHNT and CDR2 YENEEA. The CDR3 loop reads CASSLGQGTYTGELFF. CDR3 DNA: TGTGCCAGCAGCCTGGGACAGGGAACTTACACCGGGGAGCTGTTTTTT.

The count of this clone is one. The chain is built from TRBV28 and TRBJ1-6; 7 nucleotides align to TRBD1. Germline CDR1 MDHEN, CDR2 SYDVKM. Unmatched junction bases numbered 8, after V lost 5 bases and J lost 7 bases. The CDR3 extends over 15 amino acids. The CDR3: CASSVQGIENSPLHF. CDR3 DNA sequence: TGTGCCAGCAGTGTACAGGGGATCGAAAATTCACCCCTCCACTTT.

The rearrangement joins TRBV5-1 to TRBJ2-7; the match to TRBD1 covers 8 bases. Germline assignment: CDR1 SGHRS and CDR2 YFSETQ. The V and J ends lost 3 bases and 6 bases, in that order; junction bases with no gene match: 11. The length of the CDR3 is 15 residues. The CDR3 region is CASSSDRVYSGEQYF. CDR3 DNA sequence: TGCGCCAGCAGCTCGGACAGGGTTTATTCGGGCGAGCAGTACTTC.

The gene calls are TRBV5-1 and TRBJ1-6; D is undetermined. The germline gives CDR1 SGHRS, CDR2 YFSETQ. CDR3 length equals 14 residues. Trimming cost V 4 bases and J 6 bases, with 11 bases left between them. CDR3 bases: TGCGCCAGCAGCCCTTGGAACAGTAATTCACCCCTCCACTTT. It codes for CASSPWNSNSPLHF.

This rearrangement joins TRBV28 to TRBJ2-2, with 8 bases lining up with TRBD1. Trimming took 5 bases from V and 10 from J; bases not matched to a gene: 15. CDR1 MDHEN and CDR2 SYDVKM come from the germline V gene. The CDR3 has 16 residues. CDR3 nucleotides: TGTGCCAGCAGTCCTCATTTGGGGACAGGTTTTTTGGAGCTGTTTTTT. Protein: CASSPHLGTGFLELFF.

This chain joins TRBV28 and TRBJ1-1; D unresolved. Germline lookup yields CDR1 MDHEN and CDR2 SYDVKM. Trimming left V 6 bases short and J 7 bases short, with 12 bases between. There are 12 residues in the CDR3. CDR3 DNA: TGTGCCAGCAGCACACACCCTATTGAAGCTTTCTTT. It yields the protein CASSTHPIEAFF.

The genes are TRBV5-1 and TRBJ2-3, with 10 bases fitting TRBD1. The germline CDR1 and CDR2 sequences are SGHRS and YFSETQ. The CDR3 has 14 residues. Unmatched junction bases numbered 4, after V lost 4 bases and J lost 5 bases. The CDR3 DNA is TGCGCCAGCAGCCCCGGACAGGGGGTAGATACGCAGTATTTT. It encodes CASSPGQGVDTQYF.

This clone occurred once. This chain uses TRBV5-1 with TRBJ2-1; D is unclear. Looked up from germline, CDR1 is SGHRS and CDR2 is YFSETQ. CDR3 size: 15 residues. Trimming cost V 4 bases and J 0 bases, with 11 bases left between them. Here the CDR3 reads CASSRRRSSYNEQFF. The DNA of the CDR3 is TGCGCCAGCAGCCGGCGCAGGAGCTCCTACAATGAGCAGTTCTTC.

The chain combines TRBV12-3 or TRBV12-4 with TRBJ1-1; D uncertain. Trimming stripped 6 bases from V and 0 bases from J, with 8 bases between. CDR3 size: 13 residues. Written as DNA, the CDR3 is TGTGCCAGCAGCCCCAACTTGAACACTGAAGCTTTCTTT. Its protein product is CASSPNLNTEAFF.

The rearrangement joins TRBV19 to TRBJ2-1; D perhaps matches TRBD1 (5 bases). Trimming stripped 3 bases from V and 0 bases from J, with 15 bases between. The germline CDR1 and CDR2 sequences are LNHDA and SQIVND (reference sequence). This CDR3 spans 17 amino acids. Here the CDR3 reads CASSIDSAPVSYNEQFF. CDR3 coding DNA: TGTGCCAGTAGTATTGACAGCGCCCCTGTCTCCTACAATGAGCAGTTCTTC.

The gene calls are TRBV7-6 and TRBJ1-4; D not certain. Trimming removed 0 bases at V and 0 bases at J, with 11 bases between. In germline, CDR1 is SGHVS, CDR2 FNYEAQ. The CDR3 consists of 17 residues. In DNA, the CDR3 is TGTGCCAGCAGCTTAGCTGGCGGATATGCAACTAATGAAAAACTGTTTTTT. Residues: CASSLAGGYATNEKLFF.

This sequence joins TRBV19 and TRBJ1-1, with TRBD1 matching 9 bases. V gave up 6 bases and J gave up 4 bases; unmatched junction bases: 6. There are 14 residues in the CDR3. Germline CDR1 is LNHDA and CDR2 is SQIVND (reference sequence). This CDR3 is CASSSGQGFTEAFF. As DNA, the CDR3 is TGTGCCAGTAGCAGCGGACAGGGGTTCACTGAAGCTTTCTTT.

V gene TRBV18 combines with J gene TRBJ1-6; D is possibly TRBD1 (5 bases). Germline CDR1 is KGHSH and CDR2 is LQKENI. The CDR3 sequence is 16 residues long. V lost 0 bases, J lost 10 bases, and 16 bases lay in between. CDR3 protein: CASSPPVGAGLSPLHF. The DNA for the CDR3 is TGTGCCAGCTCACCACCAGTCGGGGCAGGGTTATCACCCCTCCACTTT.

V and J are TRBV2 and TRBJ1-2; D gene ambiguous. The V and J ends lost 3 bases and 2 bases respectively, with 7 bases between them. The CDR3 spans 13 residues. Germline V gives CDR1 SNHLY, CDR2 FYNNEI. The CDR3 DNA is TGTGCCAGCAGTGAGGTCGGCAACTATGGCTACACCTTC. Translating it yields CASSEVGNYGYTF.

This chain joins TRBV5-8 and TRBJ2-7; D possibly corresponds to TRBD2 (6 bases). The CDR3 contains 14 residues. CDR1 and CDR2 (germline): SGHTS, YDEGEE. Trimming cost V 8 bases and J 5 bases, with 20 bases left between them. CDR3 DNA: TGTGCCAGTACCACCCGGGAGACGAGAAACGAGCAGTACTTC. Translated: CASTTRETRNEQYF.

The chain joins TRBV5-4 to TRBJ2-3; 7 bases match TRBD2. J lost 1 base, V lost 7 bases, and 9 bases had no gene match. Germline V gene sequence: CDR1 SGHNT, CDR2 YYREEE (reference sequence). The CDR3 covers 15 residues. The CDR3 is CASESPGGGTDTQYF. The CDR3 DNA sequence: TGTGCCAGCGAATCTCCTGGGGGGGGCACAGATACGCAGTATTTT.

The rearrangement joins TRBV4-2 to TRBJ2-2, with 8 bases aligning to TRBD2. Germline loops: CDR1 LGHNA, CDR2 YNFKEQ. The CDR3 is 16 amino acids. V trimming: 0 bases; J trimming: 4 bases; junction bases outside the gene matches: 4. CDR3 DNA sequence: TGTGCCAGCAGCCAAGATCCCGGGAGGGCCACCGGGGAGCTGTTTTTT. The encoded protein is CASSQDPGRATGELFF.